This TCR beta chain derives from a study of shared clonotypes between healthy human individuals (dated by TCRdb to the early 2020s). Broadly, across the study: The cohort comprised a couple of women and a few men aged 18 to 49 years. For each donor, CD4 naive and CD4 memory were each given three plates, CD8 naive was given two plates, and CD8 memory was given one plate. To estimate repertoire size and how much clonotypes are shared between individuals, the study performed deep sequencing of blood TCR repertoires from a few healthy adults. Different laboratories and diverse techniques were used to prepare libraries and sequence TCR repertoires, to increase sequencing depth and limit assay-specific biases. Between about 0.8 and 8.9 billion PBMCs per donor were obtained by leukapheresis.

V sheds 1 base and J sheds 5 bases, leaving 16 bases between their ends. The germline V gene gives CDR1 as KGHSH and CDR2 as LQKENI. Reading from cysteine to phenylalanine, the CDR3 counts 16 amino acids. Only CDR3 DNA remains: 48 bases, in frame from the first base. Results the study describes overall, beyond this receptor: Sampling was limited to blood, and TCR repertoires in tissue likely differ from TCR repertoires in blood. When a handful of donors were compared, the shared fraction of clonotypes was 5% to 6.5% for naive CD4, about 4% for naive CD8, about 2.5% for memory CD4, and 0.35% to 0.4% for memory CD8. Based on pairwise subsampling, the degree of clonotype sharing among donors was expected to be affected by sequencing depth. Incomplete sequencing was indicated by rarefaction of sorted-subset datasets, despite the large sequencing depth. Naive subsets generally had larger estimated clonotype richness than memory subsets. The genetic and exposure-history diversity represented was limited by the small number of donors. Compared with non-shared clonotypes, the clonotypes found in all four sorted-subset donors had higher generation probabilities.

The donors were healthy, HIV-negative adults with no recently reported acute infections or vaccinations. Every donor was a Caucasian adult residing in Nashville, Tennessee, USA. CD4+ T cells were enriched by magnetic negative selection, after which naive cells were positively selected on CD45RA and the negative fraction was taken as the memory subset. Blood was obtained by leukapheresis, after which PBMCs were separated by Ficoll-Histopaque density gradient centrifugation and cryopreserved in liquid nitrogen vapor phase. Analytical flow cytometry was used to check the purity and quantity of every magnetically sorted T cell population. From each sorted fraction, genomic DNA was isolated and quantified by UV absorbance on a Nanodrop 2000c. Using the deep immunoSEQ assay, multiplex PCR amplified TCR CDR3 regions from genomic DNA. Extracted genomic DNA from each cell subset was distributed evenly across all wells of several immunoSEQ 96-well plates, and each plate was treated as a replicate. For sorted subsets, each replicate PCR was loaded with roughly 190 ng genomic DNA, equivalent to about 30,000 T cell genomes. Purified libraries were quantified with a Qubit 3.0 fluorometer, sized on a Bioanalyzer 2100, and re-quantified with the KAPA Library Quantification kit. Each immunoSEQ 96-well plate was sequenced on its own single-read 150-cycle Illumina NextSeq 550 flow cell. The original methods were these. Because the immunoSEQ output held only junctional sequences and lacked quality scores, the filtering could not match the filtering applied to full-length reads. Sequences were annotated with PyIR, a Python wrapper for IgBLAST v1.9, using IMGT germline references to assign V/J genes and CDR3. Reads with weak V/J assignments (E-value above 1e-6), missing CDR3, stop codons, out-of-frame junctions, or ambiguous translated residues were removed. V3J clonotypes were defined as sequences sharing an identical inferred V gene, J gene, and CDR3 amino acid sequence. Percentage overlap between repertoires was calculated by dividing the number of shared unique clonotypes by the size of the smaller repertoire. Richness of each repertoire was evaluated using RTK rarefaction, the Chao1 estimator, and Recon v2.1 estimates of unobserved clonotypes. For all TCRbeta clonotypes obtained by the gDNA method from four donors, generation probabilities were computed with OLGA. TCRdb stores this immuneACCESS table with in-frame sequences only. Part of the clones is absent; in the studies checked, under half of the shortfall reflects unresolved V genes, and no reason is known for the rest. That table furnishes V, J and clone size, whereas the DNA furnished D and trimming. For this sample there are approximately 530,000 clones; more than 95% appear just once. The ten largest clones capture about 0.06% of the sample.

With regard to this clone: Its recognized antigen is unknown. Per-base qualities were not stored, and no clone one base away is much larger.

Sequenced: naive CD4+ T cells sorted from blood. The meaning of the sample's cell subset or site label: CD45RA+ positively selected. The rearranged chain carries TRBV18 and TRBJ2-3; the D segment could be TRBD2, given 6 matching bases. This TCR was recovered from a woman in her 30s in good health. The sequenced DNA: TGTGCCAGCTCACCACGGCGAGCGGGCCAGGGAGATACGCAGTATTTT. Translated, it reads CASSPRRAGQGDTQYF. The full variable domain, with segments outside the CDR3 supplied by the reference TRBV18 and TRBJ2-3 proteins, appears as NAGVMQNPRHLVRRRGQEARLRCSPMKGHSHVYWYRQLPEEGLKFMVYLQKENIIDESGMPKERFSAEFPKEGPSILRIQQVVRGDSAAYFCASSPRRAGQGDTQYFGPGTRLTVL.